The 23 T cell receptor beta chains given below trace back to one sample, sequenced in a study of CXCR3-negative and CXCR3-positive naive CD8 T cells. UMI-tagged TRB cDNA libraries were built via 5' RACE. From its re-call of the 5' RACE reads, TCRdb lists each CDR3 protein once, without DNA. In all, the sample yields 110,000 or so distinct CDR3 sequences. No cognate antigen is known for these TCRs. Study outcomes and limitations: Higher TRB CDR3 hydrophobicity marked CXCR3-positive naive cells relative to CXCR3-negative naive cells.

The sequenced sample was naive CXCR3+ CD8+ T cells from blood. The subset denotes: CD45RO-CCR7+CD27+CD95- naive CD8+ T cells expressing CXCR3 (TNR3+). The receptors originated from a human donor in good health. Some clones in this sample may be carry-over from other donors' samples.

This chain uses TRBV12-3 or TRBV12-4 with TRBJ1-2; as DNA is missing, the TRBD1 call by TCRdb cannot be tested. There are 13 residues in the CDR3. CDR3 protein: CASSPRQGYGYTF.

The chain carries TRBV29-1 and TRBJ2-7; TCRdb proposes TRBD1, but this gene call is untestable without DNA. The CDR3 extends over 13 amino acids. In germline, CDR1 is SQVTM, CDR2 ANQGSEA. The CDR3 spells CSVQGTGPYEQYF.

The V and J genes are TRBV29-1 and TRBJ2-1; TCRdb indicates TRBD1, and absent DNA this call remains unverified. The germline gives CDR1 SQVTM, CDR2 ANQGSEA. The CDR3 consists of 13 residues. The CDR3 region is CSVETQGSLEQFF.

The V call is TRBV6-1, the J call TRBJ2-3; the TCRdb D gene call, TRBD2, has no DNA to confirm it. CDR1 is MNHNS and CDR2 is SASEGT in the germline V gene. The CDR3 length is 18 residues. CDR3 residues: CASREELAGGLFADTQYF.

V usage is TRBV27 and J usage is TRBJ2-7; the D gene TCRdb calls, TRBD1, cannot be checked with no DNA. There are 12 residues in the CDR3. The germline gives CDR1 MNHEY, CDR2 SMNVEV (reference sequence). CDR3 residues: CASWDTPYEQYF.

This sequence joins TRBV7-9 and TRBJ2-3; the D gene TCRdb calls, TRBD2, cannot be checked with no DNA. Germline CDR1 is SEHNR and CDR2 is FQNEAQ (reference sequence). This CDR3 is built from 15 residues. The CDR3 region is CASSILAGGPDTQYF.

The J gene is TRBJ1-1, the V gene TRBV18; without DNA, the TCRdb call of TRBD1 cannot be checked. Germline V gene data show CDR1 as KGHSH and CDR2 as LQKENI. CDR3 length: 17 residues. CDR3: CASSLGQVWEMNTEAFF.

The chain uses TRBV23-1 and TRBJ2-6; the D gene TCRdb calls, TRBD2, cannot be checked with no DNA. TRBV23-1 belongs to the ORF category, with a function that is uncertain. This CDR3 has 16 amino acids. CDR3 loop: CASSQSAASGANVLTF.

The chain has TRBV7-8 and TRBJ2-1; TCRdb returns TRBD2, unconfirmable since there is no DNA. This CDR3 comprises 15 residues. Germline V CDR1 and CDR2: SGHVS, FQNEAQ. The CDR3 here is CASSFRAAREGEQFF.

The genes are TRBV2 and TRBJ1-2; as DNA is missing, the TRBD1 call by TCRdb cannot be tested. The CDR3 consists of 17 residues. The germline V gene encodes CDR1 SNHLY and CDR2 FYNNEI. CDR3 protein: CASSEAHGGNPNYGYTF.

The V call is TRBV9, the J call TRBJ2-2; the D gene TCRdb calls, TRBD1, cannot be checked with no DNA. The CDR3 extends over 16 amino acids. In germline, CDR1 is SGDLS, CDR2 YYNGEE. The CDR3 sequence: CASSVAGGTNTGELFF.

CDR3 residues: CSVEGPVTYNEQFF. This chain connects TRBV29-1 to TRBJ2-1. Germline lookup yields CDR1 SQVTM and CDR2 ANQGSEA. The CDR3 is 14 residues long.

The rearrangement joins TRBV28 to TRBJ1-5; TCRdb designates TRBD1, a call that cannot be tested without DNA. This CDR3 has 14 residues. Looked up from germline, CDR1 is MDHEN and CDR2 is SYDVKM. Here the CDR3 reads CASGTGGWNQPQHF.

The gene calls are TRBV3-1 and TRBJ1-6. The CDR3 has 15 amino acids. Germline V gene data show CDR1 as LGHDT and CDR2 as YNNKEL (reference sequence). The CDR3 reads CASSQDSRGNSPLHF.

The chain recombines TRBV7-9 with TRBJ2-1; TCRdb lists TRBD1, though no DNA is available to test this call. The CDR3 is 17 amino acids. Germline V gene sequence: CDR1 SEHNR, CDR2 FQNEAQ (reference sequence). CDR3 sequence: CASSPISGGVEYNEQFF. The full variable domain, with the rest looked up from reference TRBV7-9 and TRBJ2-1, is DTGVSQNPRHKITKRGQNVTFRCDPISEHNRLYWYRQTLGQGPEFLTYFQNEAQLEKSRLLSDRFSAERPKGSFSTLEIQRTEQGDSAMYLCASSPISGGVEYNEQFFGPGTRLTVL.

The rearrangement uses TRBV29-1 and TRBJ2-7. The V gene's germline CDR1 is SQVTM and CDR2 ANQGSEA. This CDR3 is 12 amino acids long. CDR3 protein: CSVEEDRYEQYF.

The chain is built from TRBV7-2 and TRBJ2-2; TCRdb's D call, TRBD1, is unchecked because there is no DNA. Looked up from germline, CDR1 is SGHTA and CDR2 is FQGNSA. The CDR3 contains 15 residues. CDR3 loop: CASSLWRPNTGELFF.

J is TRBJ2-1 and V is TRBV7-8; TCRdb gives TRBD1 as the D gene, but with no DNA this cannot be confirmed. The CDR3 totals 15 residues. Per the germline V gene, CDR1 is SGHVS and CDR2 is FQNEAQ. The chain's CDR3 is CASSTTGDLYNEQFF.

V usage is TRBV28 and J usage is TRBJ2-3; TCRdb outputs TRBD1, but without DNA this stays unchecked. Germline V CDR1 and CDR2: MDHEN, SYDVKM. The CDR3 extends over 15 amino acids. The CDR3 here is CASSSSGERTDTQYF. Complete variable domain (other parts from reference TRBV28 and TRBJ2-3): DVKVTQSSRYLVKRTGEKVFLECVQDMDHENMFWYRQDPGLGLRLIYFSYDVKMKEKGDIPEGYSVSREKKERFSLILESASTNQTSMYLCASSSSGERTDTQYFGPGTRLTVL.

CDR3 protein: CASSILAGYNEQFF. J is TRBJ2-1 and V is TRBV19; TCRdb's assignment of TRBD2 cannot be checked, as there is no DNA. The CDR3 is 14 residues long. Germline V gene data show CDR1 as LNHDA and CDR2 as SQIVND (reference sequence).

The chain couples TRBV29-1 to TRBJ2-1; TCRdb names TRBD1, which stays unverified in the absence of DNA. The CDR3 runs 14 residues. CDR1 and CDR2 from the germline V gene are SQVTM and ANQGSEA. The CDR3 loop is CSERPQQGYNEQFF.

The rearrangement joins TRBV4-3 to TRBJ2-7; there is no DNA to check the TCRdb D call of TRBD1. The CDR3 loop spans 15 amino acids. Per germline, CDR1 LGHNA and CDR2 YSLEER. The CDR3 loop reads CASSQEQGYNYEQYF.

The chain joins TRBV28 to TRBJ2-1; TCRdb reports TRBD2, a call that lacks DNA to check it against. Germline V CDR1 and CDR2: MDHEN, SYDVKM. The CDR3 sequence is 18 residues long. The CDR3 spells CASSFAASGRKIEGEQFF.